These 27 T cell receptor beta chains originate from one sample sequenced in a study of cytomegalovirus exposure and HLA in healthy donors. The PCR made use of 60 Vbeta and 13 Jbeta primers. Repertoires were generated with immunoSEQ multiplex PCR, while TCRdb's copy carries only in-frame clones and drops some. The sample lists under 100,000 clones, 65% to 80% occurring once. The sequenced material came from PBMCs. These receptors were obtained from a human donor in good health.

V and J are TRBV4-1 and TRBJ1-1; 7 nucleotides agree with TRBD1. Germline CDR1 and CDR2: MGHRA and YSYEKL. The CDR3 loop spans 14 amino acids. V was pared by 2 bases and J by 8 bases, with 8 bases of the junction left unmatched. The CDR3 DNA is TGCGCCAGCAGCCAAACCGGGACAGCGCCCGAAGCTTTCTTT. As protein: CASSQTGTAPEAFF.

This chain joins TRBV7-9 and TRBJ2-3; D uncertain. From germline, CDR1 is SEHNR and CDR2 FQNEAQ (reference sequence). Trimming shortened V by 5 bases and J by 8 bases, and 14 bases separated the two germline ends. CDR3 size: 13 residues. CDR3 amino acids: CASSPAARITQYF. For the CDR3, the DNA is TGTGCCAGCAGCCCCGCGGCCCGTATTACGCAGTATTTT.

V usage is TRBV18 and J usage is TRBJ1-3; 7 positions agree with TRBD1. The ends lost 4 bases at V and 3 bases at J; junction bases unmatched: 3. The length of the CDR3 is 14 residues. CDR1 and CDR2 (germline): KGHSH, LQKENI. The CDR3 spells CASSHDRDGNTIYF. The CDR3, as DNA: TGTGCCAGCTCACACGACAGGGATGGAAACACCATATATTTT.

The chain couples TRBV6-5 to TRBJ2-7; tentatively, D is TRBD2 (5 bases). Trimming removed 6 bases at V and 5 bases at J, with 20 bases between. Germline loops: CDR1 MNHEY, CDR2 SVGAGI. CDR3 length: 15 amino acids. The CDR3 protein is CASSRGGVEVNEQYF. The CDR3 DNA follows: TGTGCCAGCAGCCGAGGCGGTGTGGAGGTCAACGAGCAGTACTTC.

CDR3 residues: CASSEVIETQYF. DNA for the CDR3: TGTGCCAGCAGTGAAGTCATAGAGACCCAGTACTTC. J is TRBJ2-5 and V is TRBV2; D unresolved. The V gene lost 1 base and the J gene lost 4 bases, with 4 bases spanning the gap. Germline V CDR1 and CDR2: SNHLY, FYNNEI. This CDR3 region has 12 residues. Combining the CDR3 with reference TRBV2 and TRBJ2-5 gives the whole variable domain EPEVTQTPSHQVTQMGQEVILRCVPISNHLYFYWYRQILGQKVEFLVSFYNNEISEKSEIFDDQFSVERPDGSNFTLKIRSTKLEDSAMYFCASSEVIETQYFGPGTRLLVL.

The rearrangement uses TRBV6-6 and TRBJ1-1; 8 positions match TRBD1. Losses at the gene ends were 2 bases for V and 6 bases for J; bases not matched to a gene: 5. Germline V gene lookup returns CDR1 MNHNY and CDR2 SVGAGI (reference sequence). The CDR3 loop spans 14 amino acids. CDR3 sequence reads: CASSYLDRDAEAFF. DNA of the CDR3: TGTGCCAGCAGTTACCTGGACAGGGACGCTGAAGCTTTCTTT.

Here the CDR3 reads CAWTALTGTNEKLFF. CDR3 DNA: TGTGCCTGGACTGCGTTGACAGGGACTAATGAAAAACTGTTTTTT. The chain couples TRBV30 to TRBJ1-4; the match to TRBD1 covers 7 bases. The CDR3 extends over 15 amino acids. Germline trimming cut 4 bases from V and 2 bases from J; bases unmatched to any gene: 7. Per the germline V gene, CDR1 is GTSNPN and CDR2 is SVGIG (reference sequence). The variable domain in full, completed from reference TRBV30 and TRBJ1-4, reads SQTIHQWPATLVQPVGSPLSLECTVEGTSNPNLYWYRQAAGRGLQLLFYSVGIGQISSEVPQNLSASRPQDRQFILSSKKLLLSDSGFYLCAWTALTGTNEKLFFGSGTQLSVL.

The chain combines TRBV27 with TRBJ1-5; D gene unclear. Per germline, CDR1 MNHEY and CDR2 SMNVEV (reference sequence). This CDR3 is 15 amino acids long. The V gene lost 2 bases and the J gene lost 4 bases, with 12 bases spanning the gap. Here the CDR3 DNA reads TGTGCCAGCAGTTTAGTGGGCAGCGGAAATCAGCCCCAGCATTTT. Amino acid sequence: CASSLVGSGNQPQHF.

V and J are TRBV10-3 and TRBJ1-1; tentative D call: TRBD1 (5 bases). The V gene lost 0 bases and the J gene lost 5 bases, with 13 bases spanning the gap. From germline, CDR1 is ENHRY and CDR2 SYGVKD. CDR3 length: 15 residues. The chain's CDR3 is CAISESGATRTEAFF. The CDR3 DNA sequence: TGTGCCATCAGTGAGTCAGGGGCTACGAGAACTGAAGCTTTCTTT.

The chain uses TRBV5-4 and TRBJ2-2; 7 nucleotides line up with TRBD2. V was clipped by 4 bases and J by 8 bases; unmatched bases: 14. The CDR3 is made up of 16 amino acids. Germline V lookup: CDR1 SGHNT, CDR2 YYREEE (reference sequence). The CDR3 sequence: CASSGAGREYMGELFF. The DNA for the CDR3 is TGTGCCAGCAGCGGGGCCGGGCGGGAGTATATGGGGGAGCTGTTTTTT.

This clone was observed a few times. This chain uses TRBV27 with TRBJ2-7; perhaps TRBD1 as D (5 bases). The CDR3 loop spans 14 amino acids. Per the germline V gene, CDR1 is MNHEY and CDR2 is SMNVEV (reference sequence). V lost 2 bases and J lost 2, with 10 bases in between. The CDR3 region has the DNA TGTGCCAGCAGTTTAAGGCAGGGCCCCTACGAGCAGTACTTC. This codes for CASSLRQGPYEQYF.

The chain joins TRBV7-2 to TRBJ2-2, with 8 bases aligning to TRBD2. The CDR3 consists of 14 residues. After removal of 5 bases from V and 5 bases from J, the junction contained 4 bases not matched to a gene. CDR1 and CDR2 from the germline V gene are SGHTA and FQGNSA. As DNA, the CDR3 is TGTGCCAGCAGCCCTTTAGCGGGAACCGGGGAGCTGTTTTTT. It codes for CASSPLAGTGELFF.

This clone was observed a few times. The CDR3 nucleotides read TGTGCCAGCAGTGAAGGGGGGACAGGCTACTACGAGCAGTACTTC. Translation: CASSEGGTGYYEQYF. J is TRBJ2-7 and V is TRBV6-1; TRBD1 aligns across 8 bases. The V segment lost 1 base and the J segment 3 bases; nucleotides outside the gene matches: 5. This CDR3 is built from 15 residues. Germline V gene data show CDR1 as MNHNS and CDR2 as SASEGT.

The J gene is TRBJ1-3, the V gene TRBV5-1; no reliable D call. The CDR3 runs 14 residues. V shed 6 bases and J shed 0 bases, with 10 bases lying between them. Germline values: CDR1 SGHRS, CDR2 YFSETQ. The CDR3 region has the DNA TGCGCCAGCAACGCTGAGGGCTCTGGAAACACCATATATTTT. This translates into CASNAEGSGNTIYF.

The rearrangement joins TRBV6-1 to TRBJ2-7, with 14 bases identical to TRBD2. The germline V gene has CDR1 MNHNS and CDR2 SASEGT. The CDR3 runs 15 residues. Germline trimming cut 5 bases from V and 6 bases from J; bases unmatched to any gene: 6. This CDR3 is CASSTGLAGGSEQYF. The CDR3 DNA is TGTGCCAGCAGTACAGGACTAGCGGGGGGCTCCGAGCAGTACTTC.

The chain uses TRBV11-3 and TRBJ2-1; 12 positions agree with TRBD2. CDR1 and CDR2 (germline): SGHNT, YENEEA. V gave up 6 bases and J gave up 2 bases; unmatched junction bases: 2. The CDR3 runs to 15 residues. The chain's CDR3 is CASSRLAGAYNEQFF. Here the CDR3 DNA reads TGTGCCAGCAGTCGACTAGCGGGAGCCTACAATGAGCAGTTCTTC.

This sequence joins TRBV15 and TRBJ2-3, with a possible D match to TRBD2 (6 bases). CDR1 is LNHNV, CDR2 YYDKDF, per germline (reference sequence). V was cut by 0 bases and J by 1 base, with 11 bases left in between. There are 16 residues in the CDR3. In DNA, the CDR3 is TGTGCCACCAGCAGAGATCAGGTAGCGGGCACAGATACGCAGTATTTT. Amino acids: CATSRDQVAGTDTQYF.

This clone was seen a few times. The chain is built from TRBV5-1 and TRBJ1-1; D not certain. CDR3 length equals 14 residues. Between the trimmed V and J ends, which lost 1 base and 2 bases, there was a span of 9 bases. CDR1 SGHRS and CDR2 YFSETQ come from the germline V gene. CDR3 protein: CASSLLNSNTEAFF. For the CDR3, the DNA is TGCGCCAGCAGCTTGCTTAACTCAAACACTGAAGCTTTCTTT.

This chain uses TRBV30 with TRBJ2-1, with D perhaps matching TRBD1 (6 bases). Germline CDR1 GTSNPN, CDR2 SVGIG (reference sequence). Trimming shortened V by 1 base and J by 4 bases, and 14 bases separated the two germline ends. The CDR3 has 15 amino acids. CDR3 bases: TGTGCCTGGAGTGCCCCCGGGACACTATACAATGAGCAGTTCTTC. It codes for CAWSAPGTLYNEQFF. Full variable domain (outside the CDR3, taken from reference TRBV30 and TRBJ2-1): SQTIHQWPATLVQPVGSPLSLECTVEGTSNPNLYWYRQAAGRGLQLLFYSVGIGQISSEVPQNLSASRPQDRQFILSSKKLLLSDSGFYLCAWSAPGTLYNEQFFGPGTRLTVL.

The CDR3 loop reads CASSFNRVTEAFF. The CDR3 nucleotides read TGTGCCAGCAGTTTCAACAGGGTTACTGAAGCTTTCTTT. This chain connects TRBV27 to TRBJ1-1; weak D call: TRBD1 (6 bases). The V end lost 3 bases, the J end lost 5 bases, and 10 bases lay between the germline ends. This CDR3 spans 13 amino acids. Germline CDR1 reads MNHEY; CDR2 reads SMNVEV (reference sequence).

J is TRBJ2-3 and V is TRBV6-5; tentative D call: TRBD2 (5 bases). The V end was cut by 10 bases, the J end by 0 bases, with 11 bases between. This CDR3 is 13 amino acids long. CDR1 MNHEY and CDR2 SVGAGI come from the germline V gene. The CDR3 spells CAIGDYSTDTQYF. DNA for the CDR3: TGTGCCATAGGAGACTACAGCACAGATACGCAGTATTTT.

The gene calls are TRBV13 and TRBJ2-1; 9 bases map to TRBD1. Germline V gene lookup returns CDR1 PRHDT and CDR2 FYEKMQ (reference sequence). J lost 7 bases, V lost 0 bases, and 4 bases had no gene match. This CDR3 has 15 residues. The CDR3 loop is CASSLGDRGSNEQFF. In DNA form, the CDR3 reads TGTGCCAGCAGCTTAGGAGACAGGGGGTCGAATGAGCAGTTCTTC.

V is TRBV5-1 and J is TRBJ2-3; 7 bases agree with TRBD1. Germline trimming cut 5 bases from V and 2 bases from J; bases unmatched to any gene: 5. The CDR3 loop spans 14 amino acids. Germline V gene lookup returns CDR1 SGHRS and CDR2 YFSETQ. Here the CDR3 reads CASRSGTATDTQYF. Here the CDR3 DNA reads TGCGCCAGCAGATCCGGGACAGCCACAGATACGCAGTATTTT.

The V gene is TRBV6-7, the J gene TRBJ2-1; 7 positions match TRBD2. TRBV6-7 is identified as an open reading frame with a role that is uncertain. Trimming at V came to 10 bases and at J to 8 bases, leaving 20 bases not matched to a gene. CDR3 size: 16 residues. CDR3 loop: CATQRLALRIGDEQFF. In nucleotides, the CDR3 is TGTGCCACCCAGCGACTAGCCCTTCGAATCGGCGATGAGCAGTTCTTC.

This rearrangement joins TRBV6-1 to TRBJ1-1; 11 bases line up with TRBD1. Germline values: CDR1 MNHNS, CDR2 SASEGT. CDR3 size: 13 residues. V lost 7 bases to trimming and J lost 4 bases; unmatched junction nucleotides: 2. This CDR3 is CASTGTGGTEAFF. The CDR3 DNA is TGTGCCAGCACCGGGACAGGGGGCACTGAAGCTTTCTTT.

In DNA, the CDR3 is TGTGCCAGCAGTATTTCGACAGGTGCCCTTAGCAATCAGCCCCAGCATTTT. This encodes CASSISTGALSNQPQHF. The chain combines TRBV27 with TRBJ1-5, with D maybe TRBD1 (6 bases). Germline values: CDR1 MNHEY, CDR2 SMNVEV (reference sequence). This CDR3 contains 17 residues. The germline V and J ends were trimmed by 5 bases and 0 bases, with 17 bases remaining between them.

The genes are TRBV5-4 and TRBJ2-2; TRBD2 matches at 9 bases. Germline V gives CDR1 SGHNT, CDR2 YYREEE (reference sequence). V was pared by 0 bases and J by 6 bases, with 9 bases of the junction left unmatched. The CDR3 runs 17 residues. CDR3 DNA sequence: TGTGCCAGCAGCTTGGATACGGCTAGCGGGGTTCCCGGGGAGCTGTTTTTT. Its protein product is CASSLDTASGVPGELFF.